One and the same sample provided the 28 T cell receptor beta chains below, sequenced in a study of vaccination and CD4 T cells after COVID-19. Treatment noted: approximately nine-day PBMC culture with coronavirus spike peptide pools or control peptides (ViraFEST assay). Once obtained from cultured CD4+ T cells, the DNA was sequenced using the Oncomine TCR Beta short-read assay. TCRdb redid the calling of the PCR reads with MiXCR, one entry per CDR3 protein. The sample includes 9,500 to 15,000 distinct CDR3 sequences, around 40% of them seen just once. For these TCRs, the target antigens are not known. Sequenced: cultured CD4+ T cells from blood. The receptors were sampled from a human donor with COVID-19.

The chain couples TRBV5-5 to TRBJ1-5; 7 nucleotides line up with TRBD1. J was trimmed by 3 bases and V by 4 bases; bases with no gene match: 10. CDR3 size: 16 residues. Germline CDR1 and CDR2: SGHKS and YYEKEE (reference sequence). CDR3 loop: CASSPVPGGANQPQHF. CDR3 nucleotide sequence: TGTGCCAGCAGCCCAGTGCCAGGGGGGGCCAATCAGCCCCAGCATTTT.

The chain joins TRBV20-1 to TRBJ2-7, with D perhaps TRBD1 or TRBD2 (5 bases each). CDR1 DFQATT and CDR2 SNEGSKA come from the germline V gene (reference sequence). The CDR3 has 14 amino acids. V was cut by 1 base and J by 5 bases, with 15 bases left in between. The CDR3 region has the DNA TGCAGTGCTAGAGGGGACGAGATTCGGAACGAGCAGTACTTC. It encodes CSARGDEIRNEQYF.

This clonotype was detected a few times. This CDR3 reads CASSQGQGAWNEQFF. For the CDR3, the DNA is TGTGCCAGTAGTCAAGGACAGGGGGCTTGGAATGAGCAGTTCTTC. The chain is built from TRBV19 and TRBJ2-1; 11 bases are shared with TRBD1. Germline loops: CDR1 LNHDA, CDR2 SQIVND (reference sequence). V was pared by 5 bases and J by 7 bases, with 7 bases of the junction left unmatched. The CDR3 is 15 amino acids.

This clonotype appeared a few times. This sequence joins TRBV18 and TRBJ1-6, with 11 bases matching TRBD1. Germline V lookup: CDR1 KGHSH, CDR2 LQKENI. The CDR3 covers 17 residues. After removal of 2 bases from V and 2 bases from J, the junction contained 2 bases not matched to a gene. CDR3 amino acids: CASSPGQGAAYNSPLHF. The CDR3 DNA reads as TGTGCCAGCTCACCAGGACAGGGGGCGGCCTATAATTCACCCCTCCACTTT.

The sample holds a few counts of this clonotype. V is TRBV25-1 and J is TRBJ2-3; perhaps TRBD1 as D (6 bases). The CDR3 runs to 15 residues. The V gene lost 3 bases and the J gene lost 3 bases, with 13 bases spanning the gap. Looked up from germline, CDR1 is MGHDK and CDR2 is SYGVNS. Here the CDR3 reads CASSDLGQITDTQYF. The DNA of the CDR3 is TGTGCCAGCAGTGATCTAGGACAGATAACAGATACGCAGTATTTT.

The table lists this clonotype with a few counts. The genes are TRBV20-1 and TRBJ2-5; possible D gene TRBD2, 5 bases. Per germline, CDR1 DFQATT and CDR2 SNEGSKA (reference sequence). This CDR3 has 15 residues. Trimming removed 2 bases from V and 4 bases from J, with 17 bases in between. The CDR3 nucleotides are TGCAGTGCTAGACTAGCCCGGGATTTGGGAGAGACCCAGTACTTC. This codes for CSARLARDLGETQYF.

This clonotype was counted a few times. V and J are TRBV20-1 and TRBJ1-5; D is perhaps TRBD1 (6 bases). This CDR3 has 13 amino acids. The germline V gene has CDR1 DFQATT and CDR2 SNEGSKA (reference sequence). V dropped 6 bases and J dropped 0 bases, with 9 bases sitting between them. DNA for the CDR3: TGCAGTGCCTGGGGACATAGCAATCAGCCCCAGCATTTT. Its translation is CSAWGHSNQPQHF.

The chain carries TRBV2 and TRBJ2-7, with 8 nucleotides matching TRBD1. V trimming: 1 base; J trimming: 4 bases; junction bases outside the gene matches: 3. The CDR3 totals 14 residues. CDR1 and CDR2 from the germline V gene are SNHLY and FYNNEI. CDR3 loop: CASSEVQGAYEQYF. The CDR3 DNA is TGTGCCAGCAGTGAAGTTCAGGGGGCGTACGAGCAGTACTTC. Full variable domain (rest looked up from reference TRBV2 and TRBJ2-7): EPEVTQTPSHQVTQMGQEVILRCVPISNHLYFYWYRQILGQKVEFLVSFYNNEISEKSEIFDDQFSVERPDGSNFTLKIRSTKLEDSAMYFCASSEVQGAYEQYFGPGTRLTVT.

J is TRBJ2-2 and V is TRBV21-1; the listed D gene, TRBD2, was not tested against the DNA. TRBV21-1 is annotated as a pseudogene. The CDR3 contains 16 residues. The CDR3 coding sequence is TGTGCCAGCAGCGCTAGCGGGGGGGCAATCACCGGGGAGCTGTTTTTT. It encodes CASSASGGAITGELFF.

The V and J genes are TRBV11-2 and TRBJ2-7, with unresolved D. This CDR3 has 11 amino acids. Germline values: CDR1 SGHAT, CDR2 FQNNGV. The ends were cut back, 4 bases at V and 2 bases at J, with 3 bases in the middle. CDR3: CASSSAYEQYF. The CDR3 DNA follows: TGTGCCAGCAGCTCCGCCTACGAGCAGTACTTC.

J is TRBJ1-2 and V is TRBV27; the match to TRBD1 covers 9 bases. Germline CDR1 MNHEY, CDR2 SMNVEV (reference sequence). The CDR3 has 19 residues. J gave up 6 bases and V 5 bases, and 22 bases lay outside the gene matches. The CDR3 reads CASSRTTGQGAVGMDGYTF. The CDR3 nucleotides are TGTGCCAGCAGTCGGACAACGGGACAGGGTGCCGTGGGGATGGATGGCTACACCTTC.

The chain is built from TRBV20-1 and TRBJ2-2; D unresolved. Germline loops: CDR1 DFQATT, CDR2 SNEGSKA (reference sequence). V lost 3 bases and J 0 bases, leaving 14 bases between the germline ends. The CDR3 sequence is 16 residues long. CDR3 bases: TGCAGTGCTAGGGGTCGGGCATTCGCGAACACCGGGGAGCTGTTTTTT. The encoded protein is CSARGRAFANTGELFF.

The table lists this clonotype with a few counts. The chain joins TRBV12-3 or TRBV12-4 to TRBJ2-5; D gene ambiguous. V was pared by 3 bases and J by 5 bases, with 4 bases between. This CDR3 comprises 11 residues. The CDR3: CASSFEETQYF. For the CDR3, the DNA is TGTGCCAGCAGTTTCGAGGAGACCCAGTACTTC.

This rearrangement joins TRBV5-1 to TRBJ1-1; D call uncertain. The CDR3 contains 15 residues. CDR1 is SGHRS and CDR2 is YFSETQ in the germline V gene. With 0 bases removed from V and 4 bases from J, the gap between germline ends came to 13 bases. The DNA for the CDR3 is TGCGCCAGCAGCTTGGGATTGGGTCTCGGCACTGAAGCTTTCTTT. Protein product: CASSLGLGLGTEAFF.

This chain joins TRBV11-2 and TRBJ1-6; unclear D gene. Trimming pared 4 bases from V and 15 bases from J, leaving 13 bases between. The germline CDR1 and CDR2 sequences are SGHAT and FQNNGV. The CDR3 loop spans 12 amino acids. CDR3 amino acids: CASSWGNSNLHF. CDR3 DNA: TGTGCCAGCAGCTGGGGTAATTCTAACCTCCACTTT. Full variable domain (missing parts from reference TRBV11-2 and TRBJ1-6): EAGVAQSPRYKIIEKRQSVAFWCNPISGHATLYWYQQILGQGPKLLIQFQNNGVVDDSQLPKDRFSAERLKGVDSTLKIQPAKLEDSAVYLCASSWGNSNLHFGNGTRLTVT.

The V and J genes are TRBV28 and TRBJ2-5, with TRBD1 matching over 7 bases. The V gene end was trimmed by 5 bases and the J gene end by 5 bases; junction bases not matched to a gene: 14. Germline CDR1 MDHEN, CDR2 SYDVKM. The CDR3 loop spans 16 amino acids. In DNA form, the CDR3 reads TGTGCCAGCAGTCCTCGACAGGGTGCAAGGGCGGAGACCCAGTACTTC. This codes for CASSPRQGARAETQYF.

The chain joins TRBV6-2 or TRBV6-3 to TRBJ2-1; 10 bases line up with TRBD2. This CDR3 spans 15 amino acids. Germline-derived CDR1 and CDR2 are MNHEY and SVGEGT. V dropped 6 bases and J dropped 7; count of bases not matched to a gene: 9. CDR3 nucleotides: TGTGCCAGCAGGGTAGCGGGGGGCATCCCTAATGAGCAGTTCTTC. It translates to CASRVAGGIPNEQFF.

There are a few counts of this clonotype. The chain links TRBV27 to TRBJ1-1; 7 bases are a match to TRBD1. V was pared by 4 bases and J by 5 bases, with 10 bases of the junction left unmatched. The germline V gene has CDR1 MNHEY and CDR2 SMNVEV (reference sequence). The CDR3 is 15 amino acids. The chain's CDR3 is CASSYLGGSRTEAFF. In DNA, the CDR3 is TGTGCCAGCAGTTACCTAGGGGGCAGTCGGACTGAAGCTTTCTTT.

The V and J genes are TRBV20-1 and TRBJ1-2; 7 bases agree with TRBD1. Unmatched junction bases numbered 7, after V lost 6 bases and J lost 3 bases. This CDR3 is 13 amino acids long. Germline V lookup: CDR1 DFQATT, CDR2 SNEGSKA (reference sequence). CDR3 region: CSAGTGTDYGYTF. The DNA for the CDR3 is TGCAGTGCCGGGACGGGGACAGACTATGGCTACACCTTC.

The V gene is TRBV6-1, the J gene TRBJ1-2; TRBD1 matches at 7 bases. The CDR3 runs 14 residues. V lost 6 bases to trimming and J lost 2 bases; unmatched junction nucleotides: 6. Germline V lookup: CDR1 MNHNS, CDR2 SASEGT. The CDR3 DNA reads as TGTGCCAGCAGACAAGGGGGCTCCAACTATGGCTACACCTTC. Protein: CASRQGGSNYGYTF.

This clonotype was seen a few times. This rearrangement joins TRBV27 to TRBJ2-7; D may match TRBD1 or TRBD2 (5 bases each). From germline, CDR1 is MNHEY and CDR2 SMNVEV (reference sequence). Trimming took off 2 bases at V and 2 bases at J, with 7 bases between the two ends. There are 13 residues in the CDR3. In DNA, the CDR3 is TGTGCCAGCAGTTTAGTGGGACCCTACGAGCAGTACTTC. Translating gives CASSLVGPYEQYF.

This clonotype showed up just a few times. The chain couples TRBV30 to TRBJ2-2; 9 positions match TRBD2. V was pared by 0 bases and J by 4 bases, with 3 bases of the junction left unmatched. This CDR3 comprises 15 residues. CDR1 and CDR2 from the germline V gene are GTSNPN and SVGIG (reference sequence). CDR3 protein: CAWSVISGSTGELFF. DNA of the CDR3: TGTGCCTGGAGTGTAATTAGCGGGAGCACCGGGGAGCTGTTTTTT.

The gene calls are TRBV2 and TRBJ1-1; a weak D match, TRBD1 (5 bases). Trimming pared 4 bases from V and 0 bases from J, leaving 6 bases between. From germline, CDR1 is SNHLY and CDR2 FYNNEI. The CDR3 is 13 amino acids. CDR3 amino acids: CASSGQLNTEAFF. CDR3 DNA: TGTGCCAGCAGTGGACAGTTGAACACTGAAGCTTTCTTT.

V is TRBV24-1 and J is TRBJ2-7; TRBD1 matches 7 bases. V lost 4 bases, J lost 1 base, and 3 bases stayed unmatched. Germline CDR1 and CDR2: KGHDR and SFDVKD. This CDR3 spans 14 amino acids. The CDR3 sequence: CATSDKGQSYEQYF. CDR3 coding DNA: TGTGCCACCAGTGACAAGGGACAGTCCTACGAGCAGTACTTC.

The rearrangement uses TRBV28 and TRBJ1-3; D gene ambiguous. V lost 1 base and J 0 bases, leaving 10 bases between the germline ends. This CDR3 spans 16 amino acids. Germline-derived CDR1 and CDR2 are MDHEN and SYDVKM. CDR3 sequence: CASSLLRSSSGNTIYF. The CDR3 coding sequence is TGTGCCAGCAGTTTATTACGGTCCAGCTCTGGAAACACCATATATTTT.

V gene TRBV5-1 combines with J gene TRBJ2-5; D gene ambiguous. CDR1 SGHRS and CDR2 YFSETQ come from the germline V gene. The V and J ends lost 0 bases and 4 bases respectively, with 4 bases between them. This CDR3 has 12 residues. The CDR3 region has the DNA TGCGCCAGCAGCTTGGACAGAGAGACCCAGTACTTC. Translation gives CASSLDRETQYF.

The chain combines TRBV27 with TRBJ1-2; TRBD1 matches at 9 bases. CDR1 and CDR2 (germline): MNHEY, SMNVEV (reference sequence). The CDR3 sequence is 15 residues long. The V and J ends lost 5 bases and 8 bases, in that order; junction bases with no gene match: 12. The CDR3 bases are TGTGCCAGCAGTCACCCAGGGACAGGGAGACGCGGCTACACCTTC. Its protein is CASSHPGTGRRGYTF.

This clonotype appeared a few times. The V call is TRBV7-9, the J call TRBJ1-2; tentative D call: TRBD1 (6 bases). Germline CDR1 SEHNR, CDR2 FQNEAQ (reference sequence). V was trimmed by 5 bases and J by 2 bases, leaving 9 bases between them. The CDR3 spans 13 residues. The CDR3 DNA is TGTGCCAGCAGCCACGGACAGAACTATGGCTACACCTTC. As protein: CASSHGQNYGYTF.